This TCR beta chain was sequenced in a study of cytomegalovirus exposure and HLA in healthy donors. General observations from the study: For TCR beta chains, V- and J-gene trimming was later linked to a missense DCLRE1C variant. TCR beta chains numbering more than 150 were designated cytomegalovirus-associated.

The PCR contained 60 Vbeta and 13 Jbeta primers. Measured with immunoSEQ multiplex PCR; TCRdb has only the in-frame clones, and not every one. This repertoire shows some 110,000 clones, 74% found once; its top ten account for around 4.9%. This clone was observed a few times. Its antigen is not known. The specimen was PBMCs. The sequence derives from a man aged 30 to 45 in good health and CMV-seropositive.

This CDR3 reads CASSEPFGSPGELFF. In nucleotides, the CDR3 is TGTGCCAGCAGTGAACCCTTTGGCAGTCCCGGGGAGCTGTTTTTT. The genes are TRBV2 and TRBJ2-2, with no clear D. The CDR3 is 15 residues long. Germline-derived CDR1 and CDR2 are SNHLY and FYNNEI. The V gene lost 2 bases and the J gene lost 6 bases, with 13 bases spanning the gap.